The rows below give T cell receptor beta chains drawn from one sample of a study of human T cells and chemical hapten exposure. TCRdb redid the calling of the RACE reads with MiXCR, one entry per CDR3 protein. Of 100,000 or so distinct CDR3 sequences in the sample, less than 35% were seen once. The material was whole blood, obtained in connection with sensitization to the hapten diphenylcyclopropenone (DPC). These receptor sequences come from a man aged 40-49 years with alopecia areata. Some clones in this sample may be carry-over from other donors' samples. The CDR3 runs from the conserved cysteine through the conserved F or W. A D gene is named only where the DNA matches it firmly. Clone size, where shown, is once, few, many, or a class for clones that have expanded.

v_gene	d_gene	j_gene	len	abundance	CDR3aa	CDR3nt
TRBV29-1	.	TRBJ2-3	14	.	CSVCVRGLTDTQYF	TGCAGCGTCTGCGTACGGGGCCTCACAGATACGCAGTATTTT
TRBV4-2	.	TRBJ2-2	18	.	CASSQDQRLGGRTGELFF	TGTGCCAGCAGCCAAGATCAAAGGCTGGGGGGACGGACCGGGGAGCTGTTTTTT
TRBV3-1	.	TRBJ2-2	14	.	CASSQGGITGELFF	TGTGCCAGCAGCCAAGGAGGGATCACCGGGGAGCTGTTTTTT
TRBV10-3	TRBD1	TRBJ1-1	11	.	CAIKRDSDTFF	TGTGCCATCAAGCGGGACAGCGATACTTTCTTT
TRBV5-1	.	TRBJ2-5	12	few	CASRDLGETQYF	TGCGCCAGCCGCGATCTAGGAGAGACCCAGTACTTC
TRBV6-5	TRBD1	TRBJ2-5	17	few	CASKLGFWTGEEETQYF	TGTGCCAGCAAGTTGGGGTTTTGGACAGGGGAGGAAGAGACCCAGTACTTC
TRBV7-3	TRBD2	TRBJ2-1	15	.	CASSLRASGTPEQFF	TGTGCCAGCAGCTTACGGGCTAGCGGGACCCCTGAGCAGTTCTTC
TRBV7-9	TRBD2	TRBJ2-5	16	few	CASIDSGRVWSETQYF	TGTGCCAGCATCGATAGCGGGAGGGTTTGGTCAGAGACCCAGTACTTC
TRBV5-1	TRBD1	TRBJ1-1	15	.	CASRYRGGMNTEAFF	TGCGCCAGCAGATACAGGGGGGGGATGAACACTGAAGCTTTCTTT
TRBV24-1	TRBD1	TRBJ2-5	15	few	CATSENGQGQETQYF	TGTGCCACCAGTGAGAATGGACAGGGCCAAGAGACCCAGTACTTC
TRBV9	.	TRBJ2-4	15	.	CASSTPDGEQNIQYF	TGTGCCAGCAGCACCCCGGACGGCGAGCAAAACATTCAGTACTTC
TRBV14	TRBD2	TRBJ2-1	14	few	CASSLTSGYNEQFF	TGTGCCAGCAGCCTTACTAGCGGCTACAATGAGCAGTTCTTC
TRBV7-9	.	TRBJ1-1	15	few	CASSLAMVLGTEAFF	TGTGCCAGCAGCTTAGCGATGGTTCTGGGGACTGAAGCTTTCTTT
TRBV3-1	.	TRBJ1-1	12	.	CASSQTQYEAFF	TGTGCCAGCAGCCAGACACAGTATGAAGCTTTCTTT
TRBV18	TRBD1	TRBJ2-1	16	.	CASSPNPGQGGNEQFF	TGTGCCAGCTCACCAAATCCTGGACAGGGCGGGAATGAGCAGTTCTTC
TRBV30	.	TRBJ1-4	15	.	CAWSRRWAGNEKLFF	TGTGCCTGGAGTCGTCGATGGGCAGGGAATGAAAAACTGTTTTTT
TRBV27	.	TRBJ2-3	14	.	CASSASLAADTQYF	TGTGCCAGCAGTGCCTCACTAGCCGCAGATACGCAGTATTTT
TRBV29-1	.	TRBJ2-1	15	few	CSAQRETTPNNEQFF	TGCAGCGCCCAAAGAGAGACAACACCAAACAATGAGCAGTTCTTC
TRBV11-2	.	TRBJ1-1	13	.	CASSLGRLAEAFF	TGTGCCAGCAGCTTAGGGAGGTTGGCTGAAGCTTTCTTT
TRBV5-4	.	TRBJ2-1	13	.	CASSFGVANEQFF	TGTGCCAGCAGCTTCGGGGTCGCGAATGAGCAGTTCTTC
TRBV24-1	TRBD1	TRBJ1-1	14	.	CATAGQGGNTEAFF	TGTGCCACCGCTGGACAGGGGGGGAACACTGAAGCTTTCTTT
TRBV7-2	TRBD2	TRBJ2-3	17	.	CASSSLAGGGRTDTQYF	TGTGCCAGCAGCTCCCTAGCGGGAGGGGGAAGGACAGATACGCAGTATTTT
TRBV18	TRBD1	TRBJ2-3	16	.	CASSPPGTGGTDTQYF	TGTGCCAGCTCACCACCGGGGACAGGGGGCACAGATACGCAGTATTTT
TRBV3-1	TRBD1	TRBJ2-5	13	.	CASSGTGEETQYF	TGTGCCAGCAGCGGGACAGGGGAAGAGACCCAGTACTTC
TRBV28	.	TRBJ1-5	13	few	CATRASSNQPQHF	TGTGCCACCCGGGCCTCTAGCAATCAGCCCCAGCATTTT
TRBV20-1	.	TRBJ1-6	15	.	CSASPRGRYNSPLLF	TGCAGTGCCTCCCCCCGGGGGCGATATAATTCACCCCTCCTCTTT
TRBV2	.	TRBJ2-5	13	.	CASKVGSQETQYF	TGTGCCAGCAAGGTTGGATCCCAAGAGACCCAGTACTTC
TRBV5-1	TRBD1	TRBJ2-4	15	.	CASSGQGAAKNIQYF	TGCGCCAGCAGCGGACAGGGGGCGGCCAAAAACATTCAGTACTTC
TRBV14	TRBD2	TRBJ2-2	20	.	CASSYWPPVLAGMNTGELFF	TGTGCCAGCAGCTACTGGCCGCCTGTCTTAGCGGGGATGAACACCGGGGAGCTGTTTTTT
TRBV12-3/TRBV12-4	.	TRBJ2-1	15	.	CASSLGERRYNEQFF	TGTGCCAGCAGTTTAGGGGAGCGGAGGTACAATGAGCAGTTCTTC
TRBV5-1	TRBD1	TRBJ1-5	14	few	CASSPGTGNQPQHF	TGCGCCAGCAGCCCCGGGACAGGGAATCAGCCCCAGCATTTT
TRBV28	.	TRBJ1-2	15	.	CASSVLQGGVMGYTF	TGTGCCAGCAGTGTGTTACAGGGAGGAGTGATGGGCTACACCTTC
TRBV9	.	TRBJ2-3	16	.	CASSGPVGAGTDTQYF	TGTGCCAGCAGTGGGCCCGTGGGCGCGGGCACAGATACGCAGTATTTT
TRBV7-6	.	TRBJ2-3	15	few	CASSPLRGGTDTQYF	TGTGCCAGCAGCCCCCTAAGGGGAGGCACAGATACGCAGTATTTT
TRBV4-1	TRBD2	TRBJ2-3	18	.	CASSPYLLAGGEADTQYF	TGCGCCAGCAGCCCCTACCTTTTAGCGGGAGGGGAGGCAGATACGCAGTATTTT
TRBV25-1	.	TRBJ2-3	14	few	CASSEPRPGPTQYF	TGTGCCAGCAGTGAACCCCGACCTGGACCAACGCAGTATTTT
TRBV12-3/TRBV12-4	.	TRBJ2-4	17	few	CASSFFGGAGAKNIQYF	TGTGCCAGCAGTTTTTTTGGGGGCGCGGGGGCCAAAAACATTCAGTACTTC
TRBV28	.	TRBJ1-2	14	few	CASSWGGRGYGYTF	TGTGCCAGCAGTTGGGGGGGAAGAGGATATGGCTACACCTTC
TRBV29-1	.	TRBJ2-3	13	.	CSVEDPRIDTQYF	TGCAGCGTTGAAGATCCAAGGATAGATACGCAGTATTTT
TRBV2	.	TRBJ2-5	12	few	CASSKGVETQYF	TGTGCCAGCAGCAAGGGAGTAGAGACCCAGTACTTC
TRBV29-1	TRBD2	TRBJ2-5	14	few	CSVEVTSGTETQYF	TGCAGCGTTGAAGTGACTAGCGGGACGGAGACCCAGTACTTC
TRBV7-2	.	TRBJ1-1	13	.	CASSPEYDTEAFF	TGTGCCAGCAGCCCTGAGTACGACACTGAAGCTTTCTTT
TRBV6-5	.	TRBJ2-1	15	.	CASSSPGLSYNEQFF	TGTGCCAGCAGTTCGCCGGGACTGTCCTACAATGAGCAGTTCTTC
TRBV5-1	.	TRBJ2-7	14	few	CASSLGEDSYEQYF	TGCGCCAGCAGCTTGGGTGAGGACTCCTACGAGCAGTACTTC
TRBV12-3/TRBV12-4	.	TRBJ1-4	14	.	CASSLFRGDEKLFF	TGTGCCAGCAGTTTATTCAGGGGAGATGAAAAACTGTTTTTT
TRBV20-1	.	TRBJ2-5	13	few	CSAQDNLGETQYF	TGCAGTGCCCAGGACAATCTCGGGGAGACCCAGTACTTC
TRBV21-1	.	TRBJ2-5	17	.	CASSPLGGRGYQETQYF	TGTGCCAGCAGCCCATTGGGAGGGAGAGGGTACCAAGAGACCCAGTACTTC
TRBV9	TRBD1	TRBJ1-2	16	.	CASSIHPGQGNYGYTF	TGTGCCAGCAGCATACACCCCGGACAGGGAAACTATGGCTACACCTTC